This T cell receptor (beta chain) was identified in a study of cytomegalovirus exposure and HLA in healthy donors. General observations from the study: Researchers counted 164 TCR beta chains as cytomegalovirus-associated. Researchers reported that a few CMV-associated chains were confirmed in vitro as CMV antigen-specific.

Details on this clone: Antigen: not known.

The germline V gene has CDR1 MNHEY and CDR2 SVGAGI. The CDR3 spans 14 residues. Trimming shortened V by 3 bases and J by 6 bases, and 12 bases separated the two germline ends. The PCR employed 60 Vbeta primers together with 13 Jbeta primers. Assay used: immunoSEQ multiplex PCR; TCRdb lists only in-frame clones, some missing. The profile shows about 170,000 clones, roughly 85% of them singletons. The sequence derives from a young man in good health and CMV-seropositive. The chain joins TRBV6-5 to TRBJ2-1; possibly TRBD2 for D (5 bases). What was sequenced was PBMCs. The CDR3: CASSYPAGSNEQFF. CDR3 DNA sequence: TGTGCCAGCAGTTATCCGGCGGGTAGCAATGAGCAGTTCTTC.